This TCR beta chain derives from a study of T cell responses to AZD1222 COVID-19 vaccine. Study in general: Pooled samples include second doses given at about 4 or 12 weeks. Study results and limitations: Two AZD1222 doses significantly raised spike-specific TCR breadth and depth over controls. Of spike-specific TCRs, nearly half reportedly target regions left unmutated in variants.

The method was immunoSEQ multiplex PCR; TCRdb's version includes in-frame clones alone and lacks a portion of them. The repertoire holds 90,000 to 120,000 clones, with about 92% as singletons. Regarding this clone: What it binds is unknown.

Per the germline V gene, CDR1 is SEHNR and CDR2 is FQNEAQ (reference sequence). This CDR3 comprises 15 residues. V lost 5 bases to trimming and J lost 3 bases, with 16 bases between them. Sequencing used peripheral blood, obtained on day 0 of AZD1222 vaccination. The sequence derives from an adult in good health. The rearrangement links TRBV7-9 to TRBJ1-1, with D possibly matching TRBD1 (6 bases). The DNA for the CDR3 is TGTGCCAGCAGCCCGAGTAGGGGGGTGGACACTGAAGCTTTCTTT. Its translation is CASSPSRGVDTEAFF.